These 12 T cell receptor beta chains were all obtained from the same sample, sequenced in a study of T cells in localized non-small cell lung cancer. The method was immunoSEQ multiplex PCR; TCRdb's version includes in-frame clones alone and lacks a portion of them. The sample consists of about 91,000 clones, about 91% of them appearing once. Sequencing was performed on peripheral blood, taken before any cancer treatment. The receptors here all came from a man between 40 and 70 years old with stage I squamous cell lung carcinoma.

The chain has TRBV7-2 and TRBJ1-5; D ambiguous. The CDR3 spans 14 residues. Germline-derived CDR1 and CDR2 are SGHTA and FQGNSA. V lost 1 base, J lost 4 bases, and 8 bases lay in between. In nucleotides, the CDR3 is TGTGCCAGCAGCTTAGTAGCCCGAAATCAGCCCCAGCATTTT. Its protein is CASSLVARNQPQHF.

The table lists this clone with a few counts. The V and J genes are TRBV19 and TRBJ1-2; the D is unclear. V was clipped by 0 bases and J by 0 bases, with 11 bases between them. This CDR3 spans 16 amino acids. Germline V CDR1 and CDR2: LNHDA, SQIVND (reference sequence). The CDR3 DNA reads TGTGCCAGTAGTATAGACGGATTGTCCGCTAACTATGGCTACACCTTC. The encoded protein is CASSIDGLSANYGYTF.

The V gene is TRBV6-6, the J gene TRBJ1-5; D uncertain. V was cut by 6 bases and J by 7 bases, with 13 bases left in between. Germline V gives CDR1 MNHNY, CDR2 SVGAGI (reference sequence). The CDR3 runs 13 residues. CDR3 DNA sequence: TGTGCCAGCAGCCTCTCGGGGATCCAGCCCCAGCATTTT. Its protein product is CASSLSGIQPQHF.

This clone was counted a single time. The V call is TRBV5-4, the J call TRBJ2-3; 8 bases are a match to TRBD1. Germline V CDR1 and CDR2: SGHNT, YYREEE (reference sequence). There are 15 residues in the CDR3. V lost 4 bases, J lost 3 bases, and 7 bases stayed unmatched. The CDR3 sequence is CASSLGGQGTDTQYF. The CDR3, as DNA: TGTGCCAGCAGCCTAGGCGGACAGGGAACAGATACGCAGTATTTT.

This CDR3 reads CASSLARGWTEAFF. DNA for the CDR3: TGTGCCAGCAGCTTAGCCAGGGGATGGACTGAAGCTTTCTTT. The chain employs TRBV7-9 and TRBJ1-1; D might be TRBD1 (6 bases). CDR3 size: 14 residues. The V and J ends lost 0 bases and 5 bases respectively, with 10 bases between them. Germline V gene lookup returns CDR1 SEHNR and CDR2 FQNEAQ (reference sequence).

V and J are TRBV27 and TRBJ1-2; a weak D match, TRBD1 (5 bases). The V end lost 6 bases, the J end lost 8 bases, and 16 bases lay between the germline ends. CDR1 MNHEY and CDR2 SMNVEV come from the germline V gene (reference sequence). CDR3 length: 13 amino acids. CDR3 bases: TGTGCCAGCAGCCCCAGAGGGGCAGGGGGCTACACCTTC. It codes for CASSPRGAGGYTF.

CDR3 sequence: CASSEYTGGNYGYTF. CDR3 nucleotides: TGTGCCAGCAGTGAATATACAGGGGGGAACTATGGCTACACCTTC. This sequence joins TRBV25-1 and TRBJ1-2, with 8 bases identical to TRBD1. From germline, CDR1 is MGHDK and CDR2 SYGVNS. Trimming removed 0 bases from V and 2 bases from J; junction bases left unmatched: 2. CDR3 length: 15 amino acids.

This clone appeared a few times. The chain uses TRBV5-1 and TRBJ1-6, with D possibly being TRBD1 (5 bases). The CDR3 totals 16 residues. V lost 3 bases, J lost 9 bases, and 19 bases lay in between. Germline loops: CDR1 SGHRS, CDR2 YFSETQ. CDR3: CASSWDGGKGSSPLHF. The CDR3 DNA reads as TGCGCCAGCAGCTGGGACGGAGGTAAAGGGAGTTCACCCCTCCACTTT.

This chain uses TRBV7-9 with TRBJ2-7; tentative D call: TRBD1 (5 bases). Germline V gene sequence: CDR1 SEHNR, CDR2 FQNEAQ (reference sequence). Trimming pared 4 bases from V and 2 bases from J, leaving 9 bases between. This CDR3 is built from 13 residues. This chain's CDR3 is CASSSTVTYEQYF. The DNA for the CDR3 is TGTGCCAGCAGCTCGACAGTTACCTACGAGCAGTACTTC.

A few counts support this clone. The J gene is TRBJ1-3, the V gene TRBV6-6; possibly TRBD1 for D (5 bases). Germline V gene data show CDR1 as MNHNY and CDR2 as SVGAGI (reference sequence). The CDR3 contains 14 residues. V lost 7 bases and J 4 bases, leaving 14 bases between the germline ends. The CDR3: CASTLGTGGNTIYF. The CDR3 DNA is TGTGCCAGCACCCTTGGGACGGGCGGAAACACCATATATTTT.

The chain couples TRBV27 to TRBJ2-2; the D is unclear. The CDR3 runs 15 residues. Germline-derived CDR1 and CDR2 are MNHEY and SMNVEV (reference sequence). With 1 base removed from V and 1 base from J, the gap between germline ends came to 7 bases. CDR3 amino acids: CASSLWTVNTGELFF. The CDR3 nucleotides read TGTGCCAGCAGTTTATGGACGGTGAACACCGGGGAGCTGTTTTTT.

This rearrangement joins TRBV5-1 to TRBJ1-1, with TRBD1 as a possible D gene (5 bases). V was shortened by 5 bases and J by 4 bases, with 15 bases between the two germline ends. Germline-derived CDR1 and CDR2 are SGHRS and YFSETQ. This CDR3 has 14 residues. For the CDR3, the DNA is TGCGCCAGCAGGGGGCAGGGATCGAGCACTGAAGCTTTCTTT. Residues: CASRGQGSSTEAFF.